These 3 T cell receptor beta chains share one sample of origin, sequenced in a study of blood T cell repertoires in COVID-19. Clones were read by immunoSEQ multiplex PCR, and TCRdb kept only the in-frame ones, dropping some. The repertoire consists of approximately 240,000 clones, with about 85% occurring once and the leading ten covering about 12%. Input material: peripheral blood. The receptors stem from a woman in her late teens or twenties who had recovered from COVID-19.

This clone was recorded once. V and J are TRBV18 and TRBJ1-2, with a tentative D call TRBD1 (5 bases). V lost 2 bases and J lost 4, with 11 bases in between. CDR1 and CDR2 from the germline V gene are KGHSH and LQKENI. The CDR3 extends over 14 amino acids. The CDR3 region has the DNA TGTGCCAGCTCACCAACAGGTACTGGCTATGGCTACACCTTC. Translated, it gives CASSPTGTGYGYTF.

This chain links TRBV14 with TRBJ2-2; TRBD2 matches 10 bases. Germline CDR1 and CDR2: SGHDN and FVKESK. The J segment lost 6 bases and the V segment lost 4 bases, leaving 11 bases of the junction unmatched. The length of the CDR3 is 17 residues. The CDR3 DNA is TGTGCCAGCAGCCCCTGGAGAGCGGGAGGGCCTGCCGGGGAGCTGTTTTTT. This sequence encodes CASSPWRAGGPAGELFF.

The V gene is TRBV14, the J gene TRBJ1-2; no reliable D call. V was clipped by 4 bases and J by 0 bases, with 9 bases between them. Germline assignment: CDR1 SGHDN and CDR2 FVKESK. This CDR3 has 14 amino acids. For the CDR3, the DNA is TGTGCCAGCAGCCCATGGCAGGCTAACTATGGCTACACCTTC. Translation: CASSPWQANYGYTF.